Below, 30 T cell receptor beta chains from the same sample are listed, as sequenced in a study of blood T cells in healthy people across ages. Sample-barcoded 5' priming and a J-beta primer mix drove a second PCR of 7 to 11 cycles. TCRdb fed the 5' RACE reads into MiXCR, producing one record per CDR3 protein. The table lists 1.2 million to 1.5 million distinct CDR3 sequences, about 40% of them singletons, with under 8% in the top ten. The specimen sequenced was blood. Receptor source: a woman under 30 in good health.

The V gene is TRBV27, the J gene TRBJ2-7, with 10 bases aligning to TRBD1. The J call may be incorrect, as the DNA end agrees better with TRBJ2-5. This CDR3 contains 16 residues. Looked up from germline, CDR1 is MNHEY and CDR2 is SMNVEV (reference sequence). The CDR3: CASSWLRTGGLETQYF. CDR3 sequence (DNA): TGTGCCAGCAGCTGGCTCCGGACAGGGGGATTGGAGACCCAGTACTTC.

This chain links TRBV29-1 with TRBJ1-2; D perhaps matches TRBD1 (5 bases). V lost 5 bases, J lost 5 bases, and 21 bases lay in between. Germline V lookup: CDR1 SQVTM, CDR2 ANQGSEA. The CDR3 runs 15 residues. The DNA for the CDR3 is TGCAGCGTTATGTCCCAGGGTCTCGGGGAATATGGCTACACCTTC. Amino acid sequence: CSVMSQGLGEYGYTF.

This sequence joins TRBV7-9 and TRBJ1-1, with a possible D match to TRBD1 (5 bases). The CDR3 loop spans 14 amino acids. V was pared by 1 base and J by 5 bases, with 11 bases between. The germline V gene encodes CDR1 SEHNR and CDR2 FQNEAQ (reference sequence). The CDR3 loop is CASSLGDSGTEAFF. In DNA, the CDR3 is TGTGCCAGCAGCTTAGGGGACTCCGGGACTGAAGCTTTCTTT.

Only a few counts were recorded for this clonotype. The gene calls are TRBV7-2 and TRBJ2-3; D is perhaps TRBD2 (6 bases). Per the germline V gene, CDR1 is SGHTA and CDR2 is FQGNSA. The CDR3 consists of 14 residues. Trimming stripped 4 bases from V and 2 bases from J, with 10 bases between. The CDR3 coding sequence is TGTGCCAGCAGCTCCCGGGACTTCACAGATACGCAGTATTTT. Translation: CASSSRDFTDTQYF.

Only a few counts were recorded for this clonotype. The chain has TRBV20-1 and TRBJ2-7; 9 nucleotides line up with TRBD1. The CDR3 contains 14 residues. V gave up 0 bases and J gave up 3 bases; unmatched junction bases: 3. Germline loops: CDR1 DFQATT, CDR2 SNEGSKA (reference sequence). The CDR3 here is CSARDMGQGYEQYF. In DNA form, the CDR3 reads TGCAGTGCTAGAGATATGGGACAGGGCTACGAGCAGTACTTC.

This clonotype came up a few times. This chain uses TRBV6-5 with TRBJ2-3; the D gene is possibly TRBD1 (5 bases). The V gene's germline CDR1 is MNHEY and CDR2 SVGAGI. This CDR3 region has 16 residues. With 7 bases removed from V and 1 base from J, the gap between germline ends came to 18 bases. This CDR3 is CASKLTRQHGTDTQYF. The CDR3 DNA sequence: TGTGCCAGCAAACTCACCCGACAGCACGGCACAGATACGCAGTATTTT.

The sample holds a few counts of this clonotype. The V and J genes are TRBV20-1 and TRBJ2-7; TRBD2 matches 10 bases. CDR3 size: 14 residues. The V and J ends lost 2 bases and 2 bases, in that order; junction bases with no gene match: 3. CDR1 is DFQATT and CDR2 is SNEGSKA in the germline V gene (reference sequence). CDR3 bases: TGCAGTGCTAGACTAGCGGGGGCCGCCTACGAGCAGTACTTC. It is translated as CSARLAGAAYEQYF.

This clonotype has a handful of counts. The chain couples TRBV20-1 to TRBJ2-1; 7 bases line up with TRBD2. The V gene end was trimmed by 1 base and the J gene end by 4 bases; junction bases not matched to a gene: 10. The CDR3 runs 16 residues. Germline V lookup: CDR1 DFQATT, CDR2 SNEGSKA (reference sequence). CDR3 loop: CSARVASGAQYNEQFF. The DNA of the CDR3 is TGCAGTGCTAGAGTGGCTAGCGGAGCCCAATACAATGAGCAGTTCTTC.

The rearrangement joins TRBV5-5 to TRBJ2-7; 8 positions agree with TRBD2. The CDR3 totals 15 residues. With V trimmed by 4 bases and J by 1 base, 7 bases remained unmatched. Germline V CDR1 and CDR2: SGHKS, YYEKEE (reference sequence). The CDR3, as DNA: TGTGCCAGCAGCCTGGGGGTAGCGGGATCCTACGAGCAGTACTTC. It specifies CASSLGVAGSYEQYF.

The chain carries TRBV13 and TRBJ2-5, with 11 positions matching TRBD2. The CDR3 length is 14 residues. Germline CDR1 reads PRHDT; CDR2 reads FYEKMQ (reference sequence). The trim removed 2 bases at V and 11 bases at J, leaving 7 bases unmatched. The CDR3 region has the DNA TGTGCCAGCAGCTTAAGACTAGCGGGGAGGGAGCAGTACTTC. It specifies CASSLRLAGREQYF.

The chain combines TRBV14 with TRBJ2-3; TRBD2 agrees at 8 bases. The CDR3 covers 15 residues. Trimming removed 4 bases from V and 11 bases from J; junction bases left unmatched: 14. From germline, CDR1 is SGHDN and CDR2 FVKESK. CDR3 bases: TGTGCCAGCAGCCCCCAGCAGGGTAGCGGGACCGGGCAGTATTTT. Translation gives CASSPQQGSGTGQYF.

The chain has TRBV6-4 and TRBJ2-5; the match to TRBD2 covers 7 bases. The J call may be faulty, since TRBJ2-7 better matches the DNA end. The V gene's germline CDR1 is MRHNA and CDR2 SNTAGT. The CDR3 runs to 16 residues. The CDR3 protein is CASSDRGASGPLEQYF. The CDR3 nucleotides read TGTGCCAGCAGTGACAGAGGTGCTAGCGGCCCTCTCGAGCAGTACTTC.

Remarks on this clonotype: This may stem from a read error, because a much larger clone lies one nucleotide away. This chain links TRBV28 with TRBJ2-7; D is ambiguous. The CDR3 sequence is 14 residues long. Germline V CDR1 and CDR2: MDHEN, SYDVKM. Here the CDR3 DNA reads TGTGCCAGCACCTTCCCCCAGGCGACCTACGAGCGGTACTTC. This codes for CASTFPQATYERYF.

This chain connects TRBV6-1 to TRBJ2-4, with 11 bases lining up with TRBD2. The J call may be wrong; the DNA end is better matched by TRBJ2-5. Germline assignment: CDR1 MNHNS and CDR2 SASEGT. The CDR3 length is 15 residues. The CDR3 nucleotides read TGTGCCAGCAGTAAAGGGACTAGCGGCAAAGAGACCCAGTACTTC. The encoded protein is CASSKGTSGKETQYF.

The V call is TRBV27, the J call TRBJ1-1; 7 bases are shared with TRBD1. The CDR3 loop spans 15 amino acids. Germline lookup yields CDR1 MNHEY and CDR2 SMNVEV (reference sequence). Trimming cost V 2 bases and J 3 bases; bases outside gene matches: 6. The CDR3 nucleotides are TGTGCCAGCAGTTTACTAGGGGGCCCGTACACTGAAGCTTTCTTT. It yields the protein CASSLLGGPYTEAFF.

This sequence joins TRBV27 and TRBJ2-7; D may match TRBD1 or TRBD2 (6 bases each). Germline V gene lookup returns CDR1 MNHEY and CDR2 SMNVEV (reference sequence). V gave up 5 bases and J gave up 6 bases, with 17 bases separating them. The CDR3 runs 14 residues. Here the CDR3 DNA reads TGTGCCAGCAGTCCGAACTTTGGGGGGCTCGAGCAGTACTTC. Its protein product is CASSPNFGGLEQYF.

The sample holds a few counts of this clonotype. The gene calls are TRBV10-3 and TRBJ2-1; D is unresolved. The CDR3 covers 16 residues. The V gene lost 2 bases and the J gene lost 5 bases, with 16 bases spanning the gap. Germline CDR1 and CDR2: ENHRY and SYGVKD. CDR3 in amino acids: CAISEPQKGSNNEQFF. CDR3 nucleotide sequence: TGTGCCATCAGTGAGCCCCAAAAAGGGTCCAACAATGAGCAGTTCTTC.

The V and J genes are TRBV2 and TRBJ2-7, with D uncertain. The CDR3 consists of 13 residues. CDR1 SNHLY and CDR2 FYNNEI come from the germline V gene. Trimming stripped 10 bases from V and 0 bases from J, with 13 bases between. CDR3 coding DNA: TGTGCCACACAAAGAAGGCCCTCCTACGAGCAGTACTTC. It specifies CATQRRPSYEQYF.

This clonotype came up a few times. The J gene is TRBJ2-3, the V gene TRBV2; either TRBD1 or TRBD2 may fit D (5 bases each). V was trimmed by 10 bases and J by 1 base, leaving 12 bases between them. The CDR3 contains 13 residues. Per the germline V gene, CDR1 is SNHLY and CDR2 is FYNNEI. CDR3 sequence (DNA): TGTGCCACCAACCGGGACCGCACAGATACGCAGTATTTT. It translates to CATNRDRTDTQYF.

This clonotype has a handful of counts. The chain carries TRBV21-1 and TRBJ2-7; the table's D gene call, TRBD1, was not cross checked with the DNA. TRBV21-1 is recorded as a pseudogene. The CDR3 is 14 amino acids. CDR3 protein: CASSNRDRTYEQYF. The CDR3 DNA sequence: TGTGCCAGCAGCAACCGGGACAGAACCTACGAGCAGTACTTC.

This clonotype was recorded once. The rearrangement uses TRBV6-6 and TRBJ1-5; no clear D gene. From germline, CDR1 is MNHNY and CDR2 SVGAGI (reference sequence). This CDR3 is built from 16 residues. V lost 6 bases to trimming and J lost 4 bases, with 19 bases between them. As DNA, the CDR3 is TGTGCCAGCAGCCTATTGAGGGCCCTGAATAATCAGCCCCAGCATTTT. It yields the protein CASSLLRALNNQPQHF.

A few counts support this clonotype. The gene calls are TRBV6-6 and TRBJ1-6; D might be TRBD1 (6 bases). The CDR3 length is 14 residues. The germline V and J ends were trimmed by 0 bases and 7 bases, with 7 bases remaining between them. Germline CDR1 reads MNHNY; CDR2 reads SVGAGI (reference sequence). Here the CDR3 DNA reads TGTGCCAGCAGTTACTCGGGACAAAATTCACCCCTCCACTTT. It is translated as CASSYSGQNSPLHF.

In its sample, this clonotype was seen a few times. The V call is TRBV13, the J call TRBJ1-4, with 7 bases that match TRBD1. CDR1 and CDR2 (germline): PRHDT, FYEKMQ (reference sequence). The CDR3 is 15 residues long. V trimming: 4 bases; J trimming: 5 bases; junction bases outside the gene matches: 7. The CDR3, as DNA: TGTGCCAGCAGCTCGAGGACAGGCCCGAATGAAAAACTGTTTTTT. This encodes CASSSRTGPNEKLFF.

This clonotype was observed at least ten times. The genes are TRBV5-5 and TRBJ2-3, with D uncertain. From germline, CDR1 is SGHKS and CDR2 YYEKEE (reference sequence). Trimming left V 4 bases short and J 5 bases short, with 14 bases between. The CDR3 is 14 residues long. The CDR3 region has the DNA TGTGCCAGCAGCCCCCAGGCAGCGAAAGATACGCAGTATTTT. It is translated as CASSPQAAKDTQYF.

The rearrangement joins TRBV29-1 to TRBJ2-3; D not certain. V lost 7 bases, J lost 0 bases, and 14 bases lay in between. The germline gives CDR1 SQVTM, CDR2 ANQGSEA. The CDR3 sequence is 14 residues long. CDR3 sequence: CSAKPYSSTDTQYF. CDR3 DNA: TGCAGCGCCAAGCCCTATTCTAGCACAGATACGCAGTATTTT.

The genes are TRBV6-5 and TRBJ2-7; maybe TRBD2 (5 bases). Trimming stripped 4 bases from V and 7 bases from J, with 8 bases between. The CDR3 extends over 11 amino acids. The germline V gene encodes CDR1 MNHEY and CDR2 SVGAGI. CDR3 DNA sequence: TGTGCCAGCAGTTCCAAGCGGGAGCAGTACTTC. Protein sequence: CASSSKREQYF.

The rearrangement links TRBV20-1 to TRBJ1-4, with no clear D. Trimming shortened V by 4 bases and J by 4 bases, and 10 bases separated the two germline ends. Germline V lookup: CDR1 DFQATT, CDR2 SNEGSKA (reference sequence). The CDR3 totals 13 residues. CDR3 loop: CSAIGPGNEKLFF. CDR3 coding DNA: TGCAGTGCTATTGGGCCTGGTAATGAAAAACTGTTTTTT.

As concerns this clonotype: An end of the junction differs from the germline gene, which may be a read error. This chain uses TRBV18 with TRBJ2-7; 11 nucleotides align to TRBD1. CDR1 and CDR2 (germline): KGHSH, LQKENI. The CDR3 extends over 15 amino acids. The CDR3, as DNA: TGTGCCAGCCCACCAGCGGGACAGGGGGCCTACGAGCAGTACTTC. Its protein is CASPPAGQGAYEQYF.

This clonotype occurred a few times. The J gene is TRBJ2-1, the V gene TRBV20-1, with 11 bases that match TRBD2. Germline lookup yields CDR1 DFQATT and CDR2 SNEGSKA (reference sequence). This CDR3 spans 18 amino acids. The V and J ends lost 1 base and 4 bases, in that order; junction bases with no gene match: 12. CDR3 in amino acids: CSARGNYGTSGTYNEQFF. The CDR3 bases are TGCAGTGCTAGAGGCAACTATGGGACTAGCGGCACATACAATGAGCAGTTCTTC.

V and J are TRBV30 and TRBJ1-2; no definite D call. This CDR3 comprises 13 residues. Trimming left V 1 base short and J 5 bases short, with 11 bases between. CDR1 is GTSNPN and CDR2 is SVGIG in the germline V gene (reference sequence). CDR3: CAWSEDLGYGYTF. DNA for the CDR3: TGTGCCTGGAGTGAGGATTTGGGATATGGCTACACCTTC.